This TCR beta chain was sequenced in a study of blood T cell repertoires in COVID-19. Background on the study: Samples taken during acute and convalescent COVID-19 were collected in the United States, Italy and Spain. In each case, the material was cDNA or gDNA derived from T cells, B-cell-depleted T cells, or PBMCs.

Trimming shortened V by 3 bases and J by 4 bases, and 15 bases separated the two germline ends. Germline CDR1 and CDR2: GTSNPN and SVGIG (reference sequence). The CDR3 loop spans 15 amino acids. Study processing details: How many nucleated cells were present was estimated from reference gene primer amplification. Method: immunoSEQ multiplex PCR; TCRdb's copy keeps in-frame clones and lacks some. V and J calls and clone size follow that table, whereas D and trimming were derived from the DNA. The sample includes 200,000 to 300,000 clones, about 80% of them seen just once. J is TRBJ1-4 and V is TRBV30; weak D call: TRBD1 (6 bases). Material for sequencing was peripheral blood. The TCR was taken from an elderly woman with acute or convalescent COVID-19. CDR3 sequence reads: CAWSLWTALNEKLFF. The DNA for the CDR3 is TGTGCCTGGAGCCTCTGGACAGCCCTTAATGAAAAACTGTTTTTT.